One sample yielded the 11 T cell receptor beta chains listed below, sequenced in a study of yellow fever vaccine responses in identical twins. Using its own MiXCR run on the RT-PCR reads, TCRdb lists one record per CDR3 protein. There are tens of thousands of distinct CDR3 sequences in the sample; almost 60% occur only once, and 4.5% lies in the top ten. This material consisted of T cells from blood (PBMCs), unsorted or a sorted subset (not recorded which), taken before or after yellow fever vaccination (not recorded which). These receptors all stem from a woman between 18 and 29 years old who received the yellow fever vaccine.

This clonotype was counted once. The V gene is TRBV29-1, the J gene TRBJ2-1; possibly TRBD1 for D (6 bases). The length of the CDR3 is 17 residues. Germline V gene data show CDR1 as SQVTM and CDR2 as ANQGSEA. Trimming stripped 2 bases from V and 8 bases from J, with 25 bases between. The CDR3 protein is CSVEPYRDSTTSDEQFF. The CDR3 DNA reads TGCAGCGTTGAACCATACAGGGATTCCACTACGTCCGATGAGCAGTTCTTC.

Only one count was recorded for this clonotype. V usage is TRBV20-1 and J usage is TRBJ1-1; D unclear. Trimming removed 0 bases at V and 0 bases at J, with 5 bases between. This CDR3 spans 13 amino acids. Germline lookup yields CDR1 DFQATT and CDR2 SNEGSKA (reference sequence). The CDR3 spells CSARDWVNTEAFF. The CDR3 nucleotides read TGCAGTGCTAGAGATTGGGTGAACACTGAAGCTTTCTTT.

The chain couples TRBV10-1 to TRBJ2-1, with 7 bases matching TRBD2. Trimming removed 0 bases from V and 7 bases from J; junction bases left unmatched: 0. Per germline, CDR1 WNHNN and CDR2 SYGVQD (reference sequence). There are 13 residues in the CDR3. The CDR3 nucleotides are TGCGCCAGCAGTGAGTCGGGAGGGAATGAGCAGTTCTTC. Its translation: CASSESGGNEQFF.

The chain employs TRBV11-3 and TRBJ2-1, with D maybe TRBD1 (6 bases). Germline V gene lookup returns CDR1 SGHNT and CDR2 YENEEA. Trimming stripped 2 bases from V and 9 bases from J, with 11 bases between. CDR3 length: 13 amino acids. CDR3 region: CASSLHRASEQFF. The DNA for the CDR3 is TGTGCCAGCAGCTTACACAGGGCGAGTGAGCAGTTCTTC.

V usage is TRBV6-1 and J usage is TRBJ1-2; the D gene is possibly TRBD1 (5 bases). The CDR3 is 14 amino acids. V shed 7 bases and J shed 4 bases, with 16 bases lying between them. Per the germline V gene, CDR1 is MNHNS and CDR2 is SASEGT. In DNA, the CDR3 is TGTGCCAGCACCAGCCAGGGTGGAGGCTATGGCTACACCTTC. Translated, it gives CASTSQGGGYGYTF.

V is TRBV10-3 and J is TRBJ2-1; D is tentatively TRBD1 or TRBD2 (6 bases each). V shed 2 bases and J shed 4 bases, with 9 bases lying between them. CDR3 length: 14 amino acids. Germline V CDR1 and CDR2: ENHRY, SYGVKD. The CDR3 nucleotides read TGTGCCATCAGTGAGGGGGGGCTTTACAATGAGCAGTTCTTC. This translates into CAISEGGLYNEQFF.

The chain is built from TRBV3-1 and TRBJ2-7; D gene unclear. The germline V and J ends were trimmed by 4 bases and 5 bases, with 15 bases remaining between them. CDR1 and CDR2 from the germline V gene are LGHDT and YNNKEL (reference sequence). The CDR3 runs to 14 residues. CDR3 sequence: CASSREPANNEQYF. In DNA, the CDR3 is TGTGCCAGCAGCCGCGAACCCGCCAATAACGAGCAGTACTTC.

The rearrangement links TRBV11-3 to TRBJ2-2; D unresolved. This CDR3 is built from 15 residues. From germline, CDR1 is SGHNT and CDR2 YENEEA. The V end lost 1 base, the J end lost 6 bases, and 12 bases lay between the germline ends. The CDR3 here is CASSLGTSPAGELFF. CDR3 nucleotide sequence: TGTGCCAGCAGCTTAGGGACCTCCCCGGCCGGGGAGCTGTTTTTT.

This clonotype was seen a few times. The genes are TRBV2 and TRBJ1-6, with D possibly being TRBD1 (6 bases). V was cut by 1 base and J by 2 bases, with 9 bases left in between. Germline assignment: CDR1 SNHLY and CDR2 FYNNEI. CDR3 size: 16 residues. In DNA, the CDR3 is TGTGCCAGCAGTGAAGAGGGGGGGGCCTATAATTCACCCCTCCACTTT. Translated: CASSEEGGAYNSPLHF.

This clonotype was picked up a small number of times. The V call is TRBV29-1, the J call TRBJ2-5; TRBD1 aligns across 7 bases. V lost 6 bases, J lost 2 bases, and 9 bases stayed unmatched. Germline assignment: CDR1 SQVTM and CDR2 ANQGSEA. The CDR3 totals 14 residues. The CDR3 DNA reads TGCAGCGTGAGGCGACAGGGTTGGCAAGAGACCCAGTACTTC. Protein product: CSVRRQGWQETQYF. The variable domain in full, completed from reference TRBV29-1 and TRBJ2-5, reads SAVISQKPSRDICQRGTSLTIQCQVDSQVTMMFWYRQQPGQSLTLIATANQGSEATYESGFVIDKFPISRPNLTFSTLTVSNMSPEDSSIYLCSVRRQGWQETQYFGPGTRLLVL.

This clonotype was observed once. The chain links TRBV6-4 to TRBJ2-4; TRBD1 aligns across 8 bases. Trimming cost V 2 bases and J 3 bases; bases outside gene matches: 3. Per the germline V gene, CDR1 is MRHNA and CDR2 is SNTAGT. This CDR3 spans 15 amino acids. CDR3: CASSDPGGLKNIQYF. The CDR3 nucleotides read TGTGCCAGCAGTGACCCAGGGGGCCTCAAAAACATTCAGTACTTC.